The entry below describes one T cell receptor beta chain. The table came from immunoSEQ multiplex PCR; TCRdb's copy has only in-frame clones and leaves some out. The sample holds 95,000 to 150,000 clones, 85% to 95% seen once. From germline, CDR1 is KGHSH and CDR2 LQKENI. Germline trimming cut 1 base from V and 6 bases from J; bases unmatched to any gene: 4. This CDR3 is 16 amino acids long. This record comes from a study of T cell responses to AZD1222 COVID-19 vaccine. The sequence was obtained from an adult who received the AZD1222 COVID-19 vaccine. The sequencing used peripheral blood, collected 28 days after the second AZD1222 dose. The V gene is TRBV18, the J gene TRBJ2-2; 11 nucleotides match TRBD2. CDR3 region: CASSPRRLAGPGELFF. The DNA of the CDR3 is TGTGCCAGCTCACCACGGAGACTAGCGGGACCCGGGGAGCTGTTTTTT.